The 27 T cell receptor beta chains below come from one sample, sequenced in a study of cytomegalovirus exposure and HLA in healthy donors. PCR amplification relied on 60 Vbeta primers (plus 13 Jbeta primers). TCRdb's copy holds only in-frame clones and misses some; the assay was immunoSEQ multiplex PCR. The table shows under 200,000 clones, with approximately 90% occurring only once. What was sequenced was PBMCs. The receptor source for this set is a boy between 2 and 10 years old in good health and CMV-seronegative.

The rearrangement joins TRBV18 to TRBJ2-6; possibly TRBD1 for D (6 bases). The CDR3 runs to 18 residues. V lost 4 bases, J lost 2 bases, and 18 bases lay in between. CDR1 KGHSH and CDR2 LQKENI come from the germline V gene. The CDR3 protein is CASSLGAAPTPGANVLTF. DNA for the CDR3: TGTGCCAGCTCACTGGGGGCAGCCCCCACCCCTGGGGCCAACGTCCTGACTTTC.

The chain carries TRBV9 and TRBJ2-1; D is unclear. The V and J ends lost 0 bases and 5 bases respectively, with 15 bases between them. CDR1 is SGDLS and CDR2 is YYNGEE in the germline V gene. The CDR3 runs 16 residues. The CDR3 spells CASSVVALAQHNEQFF. Here the CDR3 DNA reads TGTGCCAGCAGCGTAGTGGCCCTTGCACAGCACAATGAGCAGTTCTTC.

This rearrangement joins TRBV6-6 to TRBJ1-1; TRBD1 aligns across 7 bases. The V gene end was trimmed by 5 bases and the J gene end by 2 bases; junction bases not matched to a gene: 11. The CDR3 has 16 amino acids. Germline CDR1 and CDR2: MNHNY and SVGAGI (reference sequence). The CDR3 sequence: CASSHFRTGLNTEAFF. CDR3 in DNA: TGTGCCAGCAGTCACTTCCGGACAGGACTAAACACTGAAGCTTTCTTT.

This clone was detected only once. This chain links TRBV28 with TRBJ1-2; TRBD1 aligns across 8 bases. This CDR3 comprises 17 residues. With V trimmed by 2 bases and J by 4 bases, 12 bases remained unmatched. Germline V gene sequence: CDR1 MDHEN, CDR2 SYDVKM. CDR3 region: CASSLLGSGQGGYGYTF. CDR3 nucleotide sequence: TGTGCCAGCAGTTTACTCGGATCAGGACAGGGAGGCTATGGCTACACCTTC.

V and J are TRBV9 and TRBJ2-5; a possible D gene is TRBD2 (5 bases). The J call may be wrong; the DNA end is better matched by TRBJ2-7. The CDR3 runs 14 residues. CDR1 and CDR2 (germline): SGDLS, YYNGEE. CDR3 sequence reads: CASSNGNMAHEQYF. CDR3 DNA: TGTGCCAGCAGCAACGGGAACATGGCCCACGAGCAGTACTTC.

The chain carries TRBV29-1 and TRBJ2-5, with unresolved D. Germline lookup yields CDR1 SQVTM and CDR2 ANQGSEA. CDR3 size: 14 residues. V shed 2 bases and J shed 3 bases, with 13 bases lying between them. The DNA for the CDR3 is TGCAGCGTTGAATGGGTTGGCGGCAAAGAGACCCAGTACTTC. It specifies CSVEWVGGKETQYF.

The chain recombines TRBV6-5 with TRBJ2-3; D unclear. V was trimmed by 5 bases and J by 2 bases, leaving 5 bases between them. CDR3 length: 12 amino acids. The V gene's germline CDR1 is MNHEY and CDR2 SVGAGI. CDR3 DNA sequence: TGTGCCAGCAGTGAGTACACAGATACGCAGTATTTT. Amino acids: CASSEYTDTQYF.

This sequence joins TRBV6-1 and TRBJ2-7; perhaps TRBD1 as D (5 bases). With 8 bases removed from V and 4 bases from J, the gap between germline ends came to 15 bases. Germline V CDR1 and CDR2: MNHNS, SASEGT. This CDR3 comprises 13 residues. The CDR3 loop reads CASRIRRGYEQYF. The CDR3 region has the DNA TGTGCCAGCCGGATCAGAAGGGGTTACGAGCAGTACTTC.

The chain couples TRBV9 to TRBJ1-1, with TRBD1 identical over 8 bases. Germline assignment: CDR1 SGDLS and CDR2 YYNGEE. Unmatched junction bases numbered 2, after V lost 3 bases and J lost 4 bases. The CDR3 is 13 amino acids. DNA for the CDR3: TGTGCCAGCAGCGCCGACAGGGGCACTGAAGCTTTCTTT. It yields the protein CASSADRGTEAFF.

The V gene is TRBV6-1, the J gene TRBJ2-5; D call uncertain. The J call could be wrong; TRBJ2-7 is a better fit for the DNA end. CDR1 MNHNS and CDR2 SASEGT come from the germline V gene. This CDR3 is 15 amino acids long. As DNA, the CDR3 is TGTGCCAGCCGCGCATCGTCAAGACTCTCCTACGAGCAGTACTTC. Translation: CASRASSRLSYEQYF.

The chain joins TRBV6-4 to TRBJ2-2, with TRBD2 matching over 12 bases. The CDR3 length is 16 residues. Germline CDR1 MRHNA, CDR2 SNTAGT. Trimming removed 4 bases from V and 2 bases from J; junction bases left unmatched: 2. CDR3 sequence: CASSVLAGGNTGELFF. CDR3 nucleotide sequence: TGTGCCAGCAGTGTACTAGCGGGGGGAAACACCGGGGAGCTGTTTTTT.

The V call is TRBV29-1, the J call TRBJ1-1, with D possibly TRBD1 on 6 matching bases. The ends were cut back, 6 bases at V and 1 base at J, with 12 bases in the middle. The CDR3 consists of 13 residues. Germline V gives CDR1 SQVTM, CDR2 ANQGSEA. The CDR3 spells CSVGGGANTEAFF. The CDR3 DNA sequence: TGCAGCGTCGGCGGGGGCGCGAACACTGAAGCTTTCTTT.

The chain uses TRBV27 and TRBJ2-5; 7 bases align to TRBD1. Losses at the gene ends were 8 bases for V and 4 bases for J; bases not matched to a gene: 16. From germline, CDR1 is MNHEY and CDR2 SMNVEV (reference sequence). The CDR3 extends over 16 amino acids. CDR3 sequence (DNA): TGTGCCAGCCGCTTCGGCGACAGGGTATTGGGAGAGACCCAGTACTTC. Its protein product is CASRFGDRVLGETQYF.

In the case of this clone: Other DNA sequences in the same sample also yield this CDR3. This chain uses TRBV30 with TRBJ1-5, with D perhaps matching TRBD1 (5 bases). The CDR3 runs 14 residues. The germline gives CDR1 GTSNPN, CDR2 SVGIG (reference sequence). The V and J ends lost 0 bases and 4 bases respectively, with 10 bases between them. In DNA, the CDR3 is TGTGCCTGGAGTGTACTCGCAGGGAATCAGCCCCAGCATTTT. This sequence encodes CAWSVLAGNQPQHF.

This clone was seen only once. The chain couples TRBV27 to TRBJ1-2, with D tentatively TRBD1 (6 bases). The germline V gene has CDR1 MNHEY and CDR2 SMNVEV (reference sequence). CDR3 length: 13 amino acids. V lost 6 bases and J lost 0, with 8 bases in between. The CDR3 loop is CASRQGPNYGYTF. CDR3 in DNA: TGTGCCAGCAGACAGGGACCTAACTATGGCTACACCTTC.

This clone came up once. The chain has TRBV9 and TRBJ2-7; the match to TRBD2 covers 14 bases. The J segment lost 3 bases and the V segment lost 2 bases, leaving 7 bases of the junction unmatched. Germline-derived CDR1 and CDR2 are SGDLS and YYNGEE. There are 17 residues in the CDR3. CDR3 residues: CASSVGTSGGWGYEQYF. As DNA, the CDR3 is TGTGCCAGCAGCGTCGGGACTAGCGGGGGTTGGGGCTACGAGCAGTACTTC.

The V and J genes are TRBV5-1 and TRBJ2-5; TRBD2 is a possible D gene (5 bases). The germline CDR1 and CDR2 sequences are SGHRS and YFSETQ. This CDR3 is built from 14 residues. V lost 4 bases and J 4 bases, leaving 14 bases between the germline ends. The CDR3 spells CASSPDSSTETQYF. CDR3 sequence (DNA): TGCGCCAGCAGCCCGGACTCTAGCACAGAGACCCAGTACTTC.

Only one count was recorded for this clone. The chain combines TRBV30 with TRBJ1-2; D is undetermined. The germline gives CDR1 GTSNPN, CDR2 SVGIG (reference sequence). CDR3 size: 14 residues. Trimming pared 6 bases from V and 8 bases from J, leaving 22 bases between. The CDR3 is CACQVSASPLGYTF. CDR3 coding DNA: TGTGCCTGTCAGGTGTCGGCCTCACCCTTAGGCTACACCTTC. Complete variable domain (other parts from reference TRBV30 and TRBJ1-2): SQTIHQWPATLVQPVGSPLSLECTVEGTSNPNLYWYRQAAGRGLQLLFYSVGIGQISSEVPQNLSASRPQDRQFILSSKKLLLSDSGFYLCACQVSASPLGYTFGSGTRLTVV.

The rearrangement links TRBV5-1 to TRBJ2-5, with D possibly TRBD1 on 6 matching bases. The CDR3 spans 15 residues. Germline CDR1 reads SGHRS; CDR2 reads YFSETQ. V was clipped by 1 base and J by 5 bases, with 15 bases between them. Written as DNA, the CDR3 is TGCGCCAGCAGCTTGACAGGGAGTCCGGGGGAGACCCAGTACTTC. As protein: CASSLTGSPGETQYF.

The rearrangement links TRBV27 to TRBJ2-1; 11 bases map to TRBD2. The germline V gene encodes CDR1 MNHEY and CDR2 SMNVEV (reference sequence). This CDR3 has 19 amino acids. V lost 6 bases and J lost 8; bases outside the gene matches: 21. The CDR3 loop reads CASSHDLRLAGPDGDEQFF. CDR3 DNA sequence: TGTGCCAGCAGCCACGACCTTAGACTAGCGGGACCGGATGGCGATGAGCAGTTCTTC.

This rearrangement joins TRBV7-8 to TRBJ2-4, with TRBD2 matching 11 bases. The CDR3 sequence is 18 residues long. Germline V gene lookup returns CDR1 SGHVS and CDR2 FQNEAQ. Trimming took 1 base from V and 0 from J; bases not matched to a gene: 5. DNA of the CDR3: TGTGCCAGCAGCTTAGGGCTAGCGGGGGGAATAGCCAAAAACATTCAGTACTTC. Residues: CASSLGLAGGIAKNIQYF. Looking up the rest from reference TRBV7-8 and TRBJ2-4 gives the full variable domain: GAGVSQSPRYKVAKRGQDVALRCDPISGHVSLFWYQQALGQGPEFLTYFQNEAQLDKSGLPSDRFFAERPEGSVSTLKIQRTQQEDSAVYLCASSLGLAGGIAKNIQYFGAGTRLSVL.

The V and J genes are TRBV5-6 and TRBJ2-1; 8 bases agree with TRBD2. Germline assignment: CDR1 SGHDT and CDR2 YYEEEE. This CDR3 is built from 13 residues. V shed 6 bases and J 6 bases; nucleotides not matched to a gene: 5. CDR3 nucleotides: TGTGCCAGCACCAGCGGGAGCCCCAATGAGCAGTTCTTC. Translation: CASTSGSPNEQFF.

This chain connects TRBV6-4 to TRBJ1-1, with D tentatively TRBD1 (6 bases). With 8 bases removed from V and 0 bases from J, the gap between germline ends came to 10 bases. This CDR3 region has 13 residues. Per the germline V gene, CDR1 is MRHNA and CDR2 is SNTAGT. The CDR3 DNA reads as TGTGCCAGCGGCGACAGGATGAACACTGAAGCTTTCTTT. Translating it yields CASGDRMNTEAFF.

This sequence joins TRBV18 and TRBJ1-1; 7 nucleotides match TRBD1. Germline assignment: CDR1 KGHSH and CDR2 LQKENI. This CDR3 comprises 14 residues. The junction had 10 bases not matched to a gene; V was cut back by 6 bases and J by 6 bases. CDR3 sequence reads: CASSFDRVGAEAFF. CDR3 nucleotides: TGTGCCAGCTCGTTCGACAGGGTGGGGGCTGAAGCTTTCTTT.

This chain connects TRBV4-1 to TRBJ2-4; 9 nucleotides line up with TRBD2. Germline CDR1 reads MGHRA; CDR2 reads YSYEKL. Trimming at V came to 3 bases and at J to 1 base, leaving 10 bases not matched to a gene. This CDR3 comprises 18 residues. The CDR3 coding sequence is TGCGCCAGCAGCCAGGGCGCGGGGGGGGTGGTGGCCAAAAACATTCAGTACTTC. This sequence encodes CASSQGAGGVVAKNIQYF.

The chain combines TRBV5-1 with TRBJ1-1; D remains ambiguous. Per germline, CDR1 SGHRS and CDR2 YFSETQ. Trimming removed 3 bases at V and 2 bases at J, with 5 bases between. This CDR3 has 12 amino acids. The CDR3 sequence is CASSYTNTEAFF. The CDR3 DNA is TGCGCCAGCAGCTACACCAACACTGAAGCTTTCTTT.

The J gene is TRBJ2-2, the V gene TRBV27; 11 positions match TRBD2. Per germline, CDR1 MNHEY and CDR2 SMNVEV (reference sequence). With V trimmed by 2 bases and J by 2 bases, 7 bases remained unmatched. The CDR3 has 18 residues. This CDR3 reads CASSLITSGGPNTGELFF. DNA of the CDR3: TGTGCCAGCAGTTTAATTACTAGCGGGGGCCCAAACACCGGGGAGCTGTTTTTT.